Listed below are T cell receptor beta chains from one sample, sequenced in a study of blood T cell repertoires in COVID-19. Measured with immunoSEQ multiplex PCR; TCRdb has only the in-frame clones, and not every one. The sample lists 90,000 to 150,000 clones; roughly 80% were seen once. The sequenced sample consisted of peripheral blood. The receptors here all came from a human donor in a cohort sampled during active COVID-19. The conserved cysteine and the conserved F or W are not part of the CDR3 here. Fields, in order: J gene, D gene, V gene, CDR3 protein. D genes are given only for firm matches.

TRBJ1-4 | TRBD1 | TRBV2 | ASREAGTANEKLF
TRBJ1-1 | NA | TRBV5-1 | ASSWSPDRNTEAF
TRBJ2-7 | NA | TRBV28 | ASSSNFEQY
TRBJ1-5 | TRBD1 | TRBV27 | ASSPSRVRDRDSNQPQH
TRBJ2-7 | TRBD2 | TRBV28 | ASSFCCVQPQGLAGGITYEQY
TRBJ1-4 | TRBD1 | TRBV10-2 | ASRFGTANEKLF
TRBJ1-1 | TRBD1 | TRBV4-3 | ASSQDLGILDREGEAF
TRBJ2-1 | TRBD1 | TRBV27 | ASTRDSGSYNEQF
TRBJ2-3 | NA | TRBV18 | ASGGTASTDTQY
TRBJ2-7 | NA | TRBV4-1 | ASSLAGQPTYEQY
TRBJ1-2 | NA | TRBV12-3/TRBV12-4 | ASSKTGNPGYT
TRBJ1-2 | NA | TRBV6-1 | ASSDPDRANYGYT
TRBJ2-1 | TRBD2 | TRBV19 | ATPGLAYNEQF
TRBJ2-3 | TRBD2 | TRBV5-1 | ASSLRAGGSTDTQY
TRBJ2-1 | TRBD2 | TRBV19 | ASSPGLAEPSRAYNEQF
TRBJ1-4 | NA | TRBV4-1 | ASSHRQETATNEKLF
TRBJ2-5 | TRBD2 | TRBV5-1 | ASSLTSGGQETQY
TRBJ1-1 | NA | TRBV20-1 | SASPKRDTEAF
TRBJ2-4 | TRBD1 | TRBV7-2 | ASSPRQGQGGIQY
TRBJ1-6 | NA | TRBV7-2 | ASSFNYNSPLH
TRBJ2-7 | NA | TRBV6-5 | ASRLGMSSYEQY
TRBJ2-7 | TRBD1 | TRBV9 | ASSAGQGTYEQY
TRBJ2-2 | TRBD1 | TRBV28 | ASSPPGTGTDGELF
TRBJ2-5 | NA | TRBV9 | ASSARQLQETQY
TRBJ1-6 | TRBD1 | TRBV7-2 | AVRPVSDRDNSPLH
TRBJ2-5 | NA | TRBV19 | ASSMGRIESETQY
TRBJ1-1 | TRBD1 | TRBV5-4 | ASSLGQGALGEAF
TRBJ1-2 | NA | TRBV7-9 | ASRVGAGDYT
TRBJ1-4 | NA | TRBV4-3 | ASSQAAGFNEKLF
TRBJ2-7 | TRBD1 | TRBV5-1 | ASSLGQGPLEQY
TRBJ1-4 | TRBD1 | TRBV6-6 | ASKSGTGYATEKLF
TRBJ1-1 | TRBD1 | TRBV27 | ASSIRDRLHTEAF
TRBJ1-6 | TRBD1 | TRBV27 | ASSLSGQELYNSPLH
TRBJ2-7 | TRBD1 | TRBV7-2 | ASSLGTGLGEQY
TRBJ1-3 | TRBD1 | TRBV30 | ALMTGRPGNTIY
TRBJ1-1 | TRBD1 | TRBV11-2 | ASSLQPGQGGTF
TRBJ1-1 | TRBD1 | TRBV7-9 | ASSLRQGQQTEAF
TRBJ2-3 | NA | TRBV21-1 | ASSKGSRDRATDTQY
TRBJ1-3 | NA | TRBV2 | ASTENGFSGNTIY
TRBJ2-5 | TRBD2 | TRBV4-1 | ASSAGLAERYQETQY
TRBJ1-1 | TRBD1 | TRBV6-1 | ASSEAHRGVEAF
TRBJ2-1 | NA | TRBV24-1 | ATSDFAQAGSSYNEQF
TRBJ1-1 | NA | TRBV27 | ASNPRGAF
TRBJ1-6 | TRBD1 | TRBV9 | ASTRTGQNSPLH
TRBJ2-5 | TRBD2 | TRBV7-9 | ASSLVSGGHGTQY
TRBJ2-7 | NA | TRBV24-1 | ATSDPRQRTYEQY